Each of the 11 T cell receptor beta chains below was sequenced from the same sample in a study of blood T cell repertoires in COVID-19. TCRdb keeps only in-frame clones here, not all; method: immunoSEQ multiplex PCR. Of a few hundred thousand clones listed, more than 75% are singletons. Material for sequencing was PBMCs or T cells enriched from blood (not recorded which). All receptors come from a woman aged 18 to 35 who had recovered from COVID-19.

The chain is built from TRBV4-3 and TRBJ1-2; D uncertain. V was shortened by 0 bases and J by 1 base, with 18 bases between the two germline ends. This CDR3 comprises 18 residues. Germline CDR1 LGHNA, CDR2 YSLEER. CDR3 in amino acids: CASSQDPPRADGNYGYTF. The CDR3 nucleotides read TGCGCCAGCAGCCAAGATCCCCCACGAGCGGACGGTAACTATGGCTACACCTTC.

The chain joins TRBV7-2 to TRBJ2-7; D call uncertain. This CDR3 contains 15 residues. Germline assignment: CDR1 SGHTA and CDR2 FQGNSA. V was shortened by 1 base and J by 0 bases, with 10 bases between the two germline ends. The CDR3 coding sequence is TGTGCCAGCAGCTTAGGTGACTCATCCTCCTACGAGCAGTACTTC. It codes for CASSLGDSSSYEQYF.

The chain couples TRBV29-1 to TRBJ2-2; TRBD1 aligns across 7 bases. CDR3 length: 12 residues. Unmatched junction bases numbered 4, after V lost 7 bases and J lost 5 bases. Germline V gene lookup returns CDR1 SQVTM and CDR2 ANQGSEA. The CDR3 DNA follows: TGCAGCGCCCACAGGGGAACCGGGGAGCTGTTTTTT. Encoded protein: CSAHRGTGELFF.

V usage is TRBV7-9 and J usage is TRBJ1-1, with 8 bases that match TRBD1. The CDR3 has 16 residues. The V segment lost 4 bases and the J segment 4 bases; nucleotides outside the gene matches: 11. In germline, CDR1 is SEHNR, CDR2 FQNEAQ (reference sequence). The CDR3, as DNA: TGTGCCAGCAGCTGGGACTCCGGACAGGGCTTCACTGAAGCTTTCTTT. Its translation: CASSWDSGQGFTEAFF. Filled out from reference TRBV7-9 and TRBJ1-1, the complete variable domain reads DTGVSQNPRHKITKRGQNVTFRCDPISEHNRLYWYRQTLGQGPEFLTYFQNEAQLEKSRLLSDRFSAERPKGSFSTLEIQRTEQGDSAMYLCASSWDSGQGFTEAFFGQGTRLTVV.

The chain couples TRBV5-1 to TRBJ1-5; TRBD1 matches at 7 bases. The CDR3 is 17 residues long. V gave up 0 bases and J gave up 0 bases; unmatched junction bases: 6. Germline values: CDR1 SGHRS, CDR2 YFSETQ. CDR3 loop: CASSLAGGPDSNQPQHF. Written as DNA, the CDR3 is TGCGCCAGCAGCTTGGCAGGGGGTCCTGATAGCAATCAGCCCCAGCATTTT.

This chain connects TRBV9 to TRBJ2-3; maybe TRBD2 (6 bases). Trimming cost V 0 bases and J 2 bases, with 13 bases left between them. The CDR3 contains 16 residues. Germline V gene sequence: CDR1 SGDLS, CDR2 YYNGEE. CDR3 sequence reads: CASSVGRGGVTDTQYF. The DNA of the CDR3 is TGTGCCAGCAGCGTAGGGAGGGGCGGGGTCACAGATACGCAGTATTTT.

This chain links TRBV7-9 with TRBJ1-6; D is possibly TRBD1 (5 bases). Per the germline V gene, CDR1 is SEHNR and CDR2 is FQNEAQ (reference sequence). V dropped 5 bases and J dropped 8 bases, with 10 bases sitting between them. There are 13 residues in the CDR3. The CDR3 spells CASSPWGDSPLHF. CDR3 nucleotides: TGTGCCAGCAGCCCTTGGGGGGATTCACCCCTCCACTTT.

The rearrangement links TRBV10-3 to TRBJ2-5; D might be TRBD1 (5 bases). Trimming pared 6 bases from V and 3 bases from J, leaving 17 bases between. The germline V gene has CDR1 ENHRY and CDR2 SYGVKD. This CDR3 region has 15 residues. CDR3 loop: CAISESGSLEETQYF. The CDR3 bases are TGTGCCATCAGCGAATCAGGGTCGTTGGAAGAGACCCAGTACTTC.

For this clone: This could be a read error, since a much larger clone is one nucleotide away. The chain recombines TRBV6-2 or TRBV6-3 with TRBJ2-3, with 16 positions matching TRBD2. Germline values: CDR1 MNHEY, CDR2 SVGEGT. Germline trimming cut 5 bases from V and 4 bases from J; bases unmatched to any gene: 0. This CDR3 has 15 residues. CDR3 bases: TGTGCCAGCAGTGGGACTAGCGGGGGGGCAGATACGCAGTATTTT. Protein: CASSGTSGGADTQYF.

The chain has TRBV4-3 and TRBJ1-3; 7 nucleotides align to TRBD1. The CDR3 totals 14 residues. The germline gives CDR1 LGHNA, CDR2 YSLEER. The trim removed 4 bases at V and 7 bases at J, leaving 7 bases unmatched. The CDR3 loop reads CASSPEGQLNTIYF. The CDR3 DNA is TGCGCCAGCAGCCCCGAGGGACAGCTGAACACCATATATTTT.

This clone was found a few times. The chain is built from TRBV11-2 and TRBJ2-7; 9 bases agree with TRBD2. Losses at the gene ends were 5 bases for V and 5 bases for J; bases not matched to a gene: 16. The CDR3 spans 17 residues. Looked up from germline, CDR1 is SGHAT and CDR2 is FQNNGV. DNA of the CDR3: TGTGCCAGCAGCCCCCGTCTAGATCCTAGCGGGGAAAACGAGCAGTACTTC. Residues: CASSPRLDPSGENEQYF.